This TCR beta chain came from a study of cytomegalovirus exposure and HLA in healthy donors. The PCR ran on 60 Vbeta and 13 Jbeta primers. The method was immunoSEQ multiplex PCR; TCRdb's version includes in-frame clones alone and lacks a portion of them. The table shows about 120,000 clones, with 77% occurring only once. The V gene's germline CDR1 is SGHRS and CDR2 YFSETQ. The CDR3 spans 14 residues. Deletions cut 0 bases from V and 8 bases from J, with 14 bases between. J is TRBJ1-2 and V is TRBV5-1, with a weak D call TRBD1 (6 bases). Material for sequencing was PBMCs. The clonotype was recovered from a man between 18 and 29 years old in good health and CMV-seropositive. The CDR3 DNA follows: TGCGCCAGCAGCTTGGAACAGGGTTACGCAGGCTACACCTTC. Protein product: CASSLEQGYAGYTF.